This is a list of T cell receptor beta chains from one sample in a study of cytomegalovirus exposure and HLA in healthy donors. The table came from immunoSEQ multiplex PCR; TCRdb's copy has only in-frame clones and leaves some out. The table records 120,000 to 150,000 clones, 70% to 90% of them present only once. The material sequenced was PBMCs. All receptors come from a woman in her twenties or thirties in good health and CMV-seronegative. Each CDR3 is given with its conserved first and last residue. The D gene is left open where the match is weak. Some rows mark clone size as missing; the rest say once, few, many or name a class of expanded clone.

clone_size,j_call,d_call,v_call,cdr3_nt,cdr3_aa
few,TRBJ2-2,TRBD2,TRBV4-2,TGTGCCAGCAGCCAAGCGTCGGGGGGCACCGGGGAGCTGTTTTTT,CASSQASGGTGELFF
once,TRBJ2-5,TRBD1,TRBV7-8,TGTGCCAGCAGCACTCGGACAGGGACGGTGGGGGAGACCCAGTACTTC,CASSTRTGTVGETQYF
.,TRBJ2-2,TRBD1,TRBV7-2,TGTGCCAGCAGCCGAGACAGGGGGATTGGGTTCACCGGGGAGCTGTTTTTT,CASSRDRGIGFTGELFF
.,TRBJ1-2,.,TRBV11-2,TGTGCCAGCAGCGGGCGGGGACCCGATTATGGCTACACCTTC,CASSGRGPDYGYTF
.,TRBJ2-7,TRBD2,TRBV7-2,TGTGCCAGCAGCGTAGGTCCGGGCGGGGGGGAATCCTACGAGCAGTACTTC,CASSVGPGGGESYEQYF
.,TRBJ1-4,.,TRBV30,TGTGCCTGGAATGCAAGAAACCCGGGAGAAAAACTGTTTTTT,CAWNARNPGEKLFF
.,TRBJ2-5,TRBD2,TRBV5-1,TGCGCCAGCAGCTTGGAACCGACTAGCGGCCAAGAGACCCAGTACTTC,CASSLEPTSGQETQYF
.,TRBJ1-3,.,TRBV19,TGTGCCAGTAGTGTCAGAAACACCATATATTTT,CASSVRNTIYF
.,TRBJ1-1,TRBD1,TRBV23-1,TGCGCCAGCACCAGGGGACAGGGGAGAGCAATGAACACTGAAGCTTTCTTT,CASTRGQGRAMNTEAFF
.,TRBJ1-3,.,TRBV4-1,TGCGCCAGCAGCCAAGATATCAGGACTACTACTGGAAACACCATATATTTT,CASSQDIRTTTGNTIYF
.,TRBJ2-1,TRBD1,TRBV9,TGTGCCAGCAGCGTCGACAGGGGAGAGTTCGCCTACAATGAGCAGTTCTTC,CASSVDRGEFAYNEQFF
.,TRBJ2-1,.,TRBV9,TGTGCCAGCAGCGTAGCCGACAATGAGCAGTTCTTC,CASSVADNEQFF
.,TRBJ1-1,TRBD1,TRBV4-1,TGCGCCAGCAGTACAGGGGGCGCGGGGACTGAAGCTTTCTTT,CASSTGGAGTEAFF
.,TRBJ2-3,.,TRBV4-3,TGCGCCAGCAGCCAAGACATAGGCACAGATACGCAGTATTTT,CASSQDIGTDTQYF
.,TRBJ2-2,TRBD2,TRBV9,TGTGCCAGCACCCTACCCCTACCCAAAGGCTCGAGCGGGGCTACGAACACCGGGGAGCTGTTTTTT,CASTLPLPKGSSGATNTGELFF
.,TRBJ1-4,.,TRBV6-1,TGTGCCAGCAGTGAAGCGGGGGAGGGAAAACTGTTTTTT,CASSEAGEGKLFF
.,TRBJ2-2,TRBD1,TRBV5-4,TGTGCCAGCAGCGTCACAGGGGACACCGGGGAGCTGTTTTTT,CASSVTGDTGELFF
.,TRBJ2-1,.,TRBV5-6,TGTGCCAGCAGCTTAGACAGGAGATATTACAATGAGCAGTTCTTC,CASSLDRRYYNEQFF
.,TRBJ1-6,TRBD1,TRBV7-9,TGTGCCACCGCAACCCCTCTAGACAGGGCGGGTTCACCCCTCCACTTT,CATATPLDRAGSPLHF
.,TRBJ1-2,.,TRBV5-1,TGCGCCAGCAGCCCCGACCCAGGGGTTAGCTATGGCTACACCTTC,CASSPDPGVSYGYTF
.,TRBJ1-2,.,TRBV7-9,TGTGCCAGCAGCTTACCAGGGACTAACTATGGCTACACCTTC,CASSLPGTNYGYTF
once,TRBJ2-7,.,TRBV18,TGTGCCAGCTCACCGGGACAACGGAACGAGCAGTACTTC,CASSPGQRNEQYF
.,TRBJ2-7,.,TRBV5-1,TGCGCCAGCAGCTTGGCCGAAGAGACCTACGAGCAGTACTTC,CASSLAEETYEQYF
.,TRBJ1-6,.,TRBV2,TGTGCCAGCAGGGAGGACTATAATTCACCCCTCCACTTT,CASREDYNSPLHF
.,TRBJ1-6,.,TRBV2,TGTGCCAGCAGTGACTCCTTACCTAGGGGGTTTTTTGTGTCACCCCTCCACTTT,CASSDSLPRGFFVSPLHF
.,TRBJ1-1,TRBD1,TRBV2,TGTGCCAGCAGTGAAGGGCAGGGGGGGAACACTGAAGCTTTCTTT,CASSEGQGGNTEAFF
.,TRBJ1-5,TRBD1,TRBV2,TGTGCCAGCAGCCCTGACAGGGCTGCAAGCAATCAGCCCCAGCATTTT,CASSPDRAASNQPQHF
once,TRBJ1-5,.,TRBV27,TGTGCCAGCAGTTTTATCGGGGGCAATCAGCCCCAGCATTTT,CASSFIGGNQPQHF
.,TRBJ2-5,TRBD2,TRBV5-1,TGCGCCAGCAGCAAGACTAGCGGGGGGGACTGGGAGACCCAGTACTTC,CASSKTSGGDWETQYF
few,TRBJ2-2,.,TRBV19,TGTGCCAGTAGTATAGGAGGGAACACCGGGGAGCTGTTTTTT,CASSIGGNTGELFF
once,TRBJ1-5,TRBD1,TRBV11-2,TGTGCCAGCAGCCCACAGACAGGGAATCAGCCCCAGCATTTT,CASSPQTGNQPQHF
.,TRBJ1-2,TRBD1,TRBV4-3,TGCGCCAGCAGCCAAGAGGGACAGGATAACTATGGCTACACCTTC,CASSQEGQDNYGYTF
.,TRBJ2-5,TRBD2,TRBV6-5,TGTGCCAGCAGTTACCTTAGCGGGGGGATTGAAGAGACCCAGTACTTC,CASSYLSGGIEETQYF
.,TRBJ2-7,.,TRBV2,TGTGCCAGCAGTGTGGACAGCAAACGGATAAGCTCCTACGAGCAGTACTTC,CASSVDSKRISSYEQYF
once,TRBJ1-1,.,TRBV18,TGTGCCAGCTCACCTCTAAGGGGGACTGAAGCTTTCTTT,CASSPLRGTEAFF
.,TRBJ2-2,.,TRBV7-6,TGTGCCAGCAGCTTAGAACTACCGAACACCGGGGAGCTGTTTTTT,CASSLELPNTGELFF
.,TRBJ2-3,.,TRBV12-5,TGTGCTAGTGGGGACACCACAGATACGCAGTATTTT,CASGDTTDTQYF
.,TRBJ1-6,TRBD1,TRBV30,TGTGCCTGGAGTGTACGCGACAGGGACTCACCCCTCCACTTT,CAWSVRDRDSPLHF
.,TRBJ2-5,.,TRBV2,TGTGCCAGCAGTGAGCAGGGGCCCTCGGAGACCCAGTACTTC,CASSEQGPSETQYF
.,TRBJ1-5,TRBD1,TRBV18,TGTGCCAGCTCACCAAACGGACAGGGCGTAAATCAGCCCCAGCATTTT,CASSPNGQGVNQPQHF
.,TRBJ1-1,.,TRBV18,TGTGCCAGCTCACAGGGGTCTGGGACTGAAGCTTTCTTT,CASSQGSGTEAFF
.,TRBJ2-7,.,TRBV11-1,TGTGCCAGCAGCCTCATAGCGGAAGCCTACGAGCAGTACTTC,CASSLIAEAYEQYF
.,TRBJ1-6,TRBD1,TRBV5-1,TGCGCCAGCAGGTTTCCGGGACAGGGGGAAACTAATTCACCCCTCCACTTT,CASRFPGQGETNSPLHF
.,TRBJ1-1,TRBD1,TRBV7-6,TGTGCCAGCAGCTTAGATTCCAGACAGGGGAGGGGAGCTTTCTTT,CASSLDSRQGRGAFF
.,TRBJ1-1,TRBD1,TRBV7-6,TGTGCCAGCAGCCCCGGGGGACAGGGGGCCGGTGAAGCTTTCTTT,CASSPGGQGAGEAFF
.,TRBJ2-7,.,TRBV18,TGTGCCAGCTCACCAGCGGGGCGCGAGCAGTACTTC,CASSPAGREQYF
.,TRBJ2-7,.,TRBV7-9,TGTGCCAGCAGCTTAGACAGGTTATACTACGAGCAGTACTTC,CASSLDRLYYEQYF
.,TRBJ2-7,TRBD1,TRBV16,TGTGCCAGCAGCCATTCACGGCAGGGGGTTATCCCGGCCTACGAGCAGTACTTC,CASSHSRQGVIPAYEQYF
.,TRBJ2-7,.,TRBV7-8,TGTGCCAGCAGCTTGGAGACTAGATCCGAGCAGTACTTC,CASSLETRSEQYF
.,TRBJ1-5,.,TRBV7-9,TGTGCCAGCAGCCGGGATCTAGATCAGCCCCAGCATTTT,CASSRDLDQPQHF
.,TRBJ2-5,TRBD2,TRBV7-2,TGTGCCAGCAGCCCCAATAGGATAGCGGGGGGGCCAGGAGAGACCCAGTACTTC,CASSPNRIAGGPGETQYF
.,TRBJ1-5,.,TRBV7-2,TGTGCCAGCAGCGAGGGGAGGGGCAATCAGCCCCAGCATTTT,CASSEGRGNQPQHF
.,TRBJ2-6,.,TRBV5-1,TGCGCCAGCAGCTTGATTCTCTCTGGGGCCAACGTCCTGACTTTC,CASSLILSGANVLTF
.,TRBJ2-1,.,TRBV5-1,TGCGCCAGCAGACGCGGACAGCCTCAGGACAATGAGCAGTTCTTC,CASRRGQPQDNEQFF
.,TRBJ2-3,TRBD2,TRBV2,TGTGCCAGCAGTGTCCTAGCGGGGGTGAGCACAGATACGCAGTATTTT,CASSVLAGVSTDTQYF
.,TRBJ1-4,.,TRBV9,TGTGCCAGCAGCGGCGGTCTGCTAGGGGCAACTAATGAAAAACTGTTTTTT,CASSGGLLGATNEKLFF
.,TRBJ1-1,.,TRBV7-8,TGTGCCAGCAGCTCAGACTCGTACACTGAAGCTTTCTTT,CASSSDSYTEAFF
.,TRBJ2-5,TRBD1,TRBV11-1,TGTGCCAGCAGCTTAGACAGGGGCTGGGCAGAGACCCAGTACTTC,CASSLDRGWAETQYF
.,TRBJ1-4,.,TRBV10-2,TGCGCCAGCAGTTGGCAGTCTAATGAAAAACTGTTTTTT,CASSWQSNEKLFF
.,TRBJ2-7,TRBD1,TRBV6-5,TGTGCCAGCAGTTACGGCAGGGGGCCGTACGAGCAGTACTTC,CASSYGRGPYEQYF